This T cell receptor (beta chain) originates from a study of identical twins. CDR3 length: 14 amino acids. The V gene's germline CDR1 is SEHNR and CDR2 FQNEAQ (reference sequence). V was trimmed by 5 bases and J by 1 base, leaving 11 bases between them. TCRdb reprocessed the 5' RACE reads with MiXCR, giving one entry per CDR3 protein. Among a few hundred thousand distinct CDR3 sequences listed, roughly 13% were seen once. This clonotype appeared many times. These data also formed part of another study, on yellow fever vaccine responses in identical twins.

The TCR originated in a woman aged 18 to 35 in good health. This chain links TRBV7-9 with TRBJ1-1; tentatively, D is TRBD1 (6 bases). Sample: CD4+ T cells sorted from blood. In DNA, the CDR3 is TGTGCCAGCAGCGCCCGACAGGAGAACACTGAAGCTTTCTTT. Translated: CASSARQENTEAFF. Full variable domain (remainder filled in from reference TRBV7-9 and TRBJ1-1): DTGVSQNPRHKITKRGQNVTFRCDPISEHNRLYWYRQTLGQGPEFLTYFQNEAQLEKSRLLSDRFSAERPKGSFSTLEIQRTEQGDSAMYLCASSARQENTEAFFGQGTRLTVV.